These T cell receptor beta chains were read from a single sample in a study of T cell responses to AZD1222 COVID-19 vaccine. TCRdb's copy holds only in-frame clones and misses some; the assay was immunoSEQ multiplex PCR. Counted here are 110,000 to 150,000 clones, roughly nine tenths occurring once; the ten biggest clones make up roughly 1.5%. The source material was peripheral blood, sampled on day 0 of AZD1222 vaccination. These receptors were collected from an adult in good health. The CDR3 runs from the conserved cysteine through the conserved F or W. The D gene is left open where the match is weak. Size is omitted from some rows. Given values are once, few, many or a class for expanded clones.

clone size | J gene | V gene | D gene | CDR3 DNA | CDR3 protein
. | TRBJ2-7 | TRBV5-1 | . | TGCGCCAGCAGCGGCCGTTCTGGCGAGCAGTACTTC | CASSGRSGEQYF
. | TRBJ2-1 | TRBV19 | . | TGTGCCAGTAGTATAAGCATTAGCTCCTACAATGAGCAGTTCTTC | CASSISISSYNEQFF
. | TRBJ1-4 | TRBV7-9 | TRBD1 | TGTGCCAGCAGCTTAGGGTTAGGGGACAGGGCCGAAAAACTGTTTTTT | CASSLGLGDRAEKLFF
few | TRBJ2-6 | TRBV10-2 | . | TGCGCCAGCAGTGACAGGGGATTTGGGGCCAACGTCCTGACTTTC | CASSDRGFGANVLTF
. | TRBJ2-1 | TRBV9 | TRBD2 | TGTGCCAGCAGCCCCAGCGGGGGGGCACACTACAATGAGCAGTTCTTC | CASSPSGGAHYNEQFF
. | TRBJ2-7 | TRBV7-9 | . | TGTGCCAGCAGCTTCCTTCCCGGGAAGCAGGCGAACGAGCAGTACTTC | CASSFLPGKQANEQYF
. | TRBJ1-5 | TRBV4-1 | . | TGCGCCAGCAGCCAAGATTGGGCGAGCAATCAGCCCCAGCATTTT | CASSQDWASNQPQHF
. | TRBJ1-2 | TRBV4-1 | . | TGCGCCAGCAGCCCGAACTTCGCAGGAGTAAACTATGGCTACACCTTC | CASSPNFAGVNYGYTF
. | TRBJ1-2 | TRBV18 | . | TGTGCCAGCTCACCAAGAGAAGTTAACTATGGCTACACCTTC | CASSPREVNYGYTF
once | TRBJ2-2 | TRBV28 | . | TGTGCCAGCAGTTTTAGAGTCTGGGGGCTGAACACCGGGGAGCTGTTTTTT | CASSFRVWGLNTGELFF
. | TRBJ1-5 | TRBV15 | TRBD1 | TGTGCCACCAGCAGAGAGAAGGGACAGGGGAGCAATCAGCCCCAGCATTTT | CATSREKGQGSNQPQHF
. | TRBJ2-1 | TRBV10-1 | TRBD2 | TGCGCCAGCAGTGAGTCGACTCAGGGACTAGCGGGAGTAGGACCTTACAATGAGCAGTTCTTC | CASSESTQGLAGVGPYNEQFF
. | TRBJ2-1 | TRBV11-2 | TRBD2 | TGTGCCAGCAGCCCGATCAGCGGGAGGGGCGTCAATGAGCAGTTCTTC | CASSPISGRGVNEQFF
. | TRBJ1-6 | TRBV6-5 | . | TGTGCCACCTCGGAGTATAATTCACCCCTCCACTTT | CATSEYNSPLHF
. | TRBJ1-2 | TRBV6-1 | . | TGTGCCAGCAGTGAATGGACACTCTATGGCTACACCTTC | CASSEWTLYGYTF
. | TRBJ2-3 | TRBV19 | . | TGTGCCAGTAGTCTTGACGGCACAGATACGCAGTATTTT | CASSLDGTDTQYF
. | TRBJ2-1 | TRBV11-2 | . | TGTGCCAGCAGCTTAGAATTTCCGAATGAGCAGTTCTTC | CASSLEFPNEQFF
once | TRBJ1-3 | TRBV19 | TRBD1 | TGTGCCAGTAGTATGACAGGGGGACCTGGAAACACCATATATTTT | CASSMTGGPGNTIYF
. | TRBJ1-1 | TRBV15 | . | TGTGCCACCAGCAGAGCCAGGGGGAACACTGAAGCTTTCTTT | CATSRARGNTEAFF
. | TRBJ1-6 | TRBV3-1/TRBV3-2 | TRBD1 | TGTGCCACAGGGGGAAATTCACCCCTCCACTTT | CATGGNSPLHF
. | TRBJ1-5 | TRBV27 | . | TGTGCCAGCAGTTTAGGCGTACCCAATCAGCCCCAGCATTTT | CASSLGVPNQPQHF
. | TRBJ2-7 | TRBV11-2 | TRBD1 | TGTGCCAGCAGCTTAGTTCAGGGGGTATCCTACGAGCAGTACTTC | CASSLVQGVSYEQYF
once | TRBJ1-6 | TRBV6-1 | . | TGTGCCAGCAGTGACGCCAGCTCCTATAATTCACCCCTCCACTTT | CASSDASSYNSPLHF
. | TRBJ2-7 | TRBV2 | TRBD2 | TGTGCCAGCAGTACCAGCGGGAGGAGAAAGGTTAAGTTCTCCTACGAGCAGTACTTC | CASSTSGRRKVKFSYEQYF
. | TRBJ2-3 | TRBV9 | TRBD2 | TGTGCCAGCAGCCCCCCCTTAGCGGGAGGATACACAGATACGCAGTATTTT | CASSPPLAGGYTDTQYF
. | TRBJ1-1 | TRBV12-3/TRBV12-4 | . | TGTGCCAGCAACTGGGGCAGGAACACTGAAGCTTTCTTT | CASNWGRNTEAFF
. | TRBJ2-7 | TRBV4-1 | . | TGCGCCAGCAGCCTAATGTTCATGGCTTCAAGCTCCTACGAGCAGTACTTC | CASSLMFMASSSYEQYF
. | TRBJ1-2 | TRBV7-9 | TRBD1 | TGTGCCAGCAGGGGGACAGGGAACAACTATGGCTACACCTTC | CASRGTGNNYGYTF
. | TRBJ1-3 | TRBV30 | TRBD1 | TGTGCCTGGAGTGTACGGGCAGGGGGCTATCTCTCTGGAAACACCATATATTTT | CAWSVRAGGYLSGNTIYF
. | TRBJ1-4 | TRBV30 | . | TGTGCCTGGAGTGGGTATTCAACTAATGAAAAACTGTTTTTT | CAWSGYSTNEKLFF
. | TRBJ1-2 | TRBV28 | . | TGTGCCAGCAGTTTCATCGCAGTCTATGGCTACACCTTC | CASSFIAVYGYTF
. | TRBJ1-6 | TRBV19 | TRBD1 | TGTGCCAGTACCAACCCCGGGACAGGGGGATCACCCCTCCACTTT | CASTNPGTGGSPLHF
. | TRBJ1-2 | TRBV18 | TRBD1 | TGTGCCAGCACCATAGGGCAGGGGGCTGCTGGCTACACCTTC | CASTIGQGAAGYTF
. | TRBJ1-6 | TRBV3-1/TRBV3-2 | TRBD1 | TGTGCCAGCAGGGGGACAGGGGGAAGTCCACCCCTCCACTTT | CASRGTGGSPPLHF
. | TRBJ2-1 | TRBV28 | TRBD2 | TGTGCCAGCAGTTTTGTAGCGGGAGTCTACAATGAGCAGTTCTTC | CASSFVAGVYNEQFF
. | TRBJ1-1 | TRBV7-2 | . | TGTGCCAGCAGCCGGGGGGGTATGAACACTGAAGCTTTCTTT | CASSRGGMNTEAFF
. | TRBJ1-2 | TRBV10-3 | . | TGTGCCATCAGTTCTATGGACGGCTATGGCTACACCTTC | CAISSMDGYGYTF
. | TRBJ1-3 | TRBV7-2 | . | TGTGCCAGCAGCTACTCTACAAACACCATATATTTT | CASSYSTNTIYF
. | TRBJ2-5 | TRBV11-2 | . | TGTGCCAGCAGCCCACAACACCGCGAGACCCAGTACTTC | CASSPQHRETQYF
. | TRBJ1-4 | TRBV28 | . | TGTGCCAGCATGAGAAGGTTCAGGGTTGCAACTAATGAAAAACTGTTTTTT | CASMRRFRVATNEKLFF
once | TRBJ2-3 | TRBV24-1 | . | TGTGCCACCAGTGACCGCCAGGGGGATACGCAGTATTTT | CATSDRQGDTQYF
. | TRBJ2-5 | TRBV12-5 | . | TGTGCTAGTGGTCAAGGAGAACAAGAGACCCAGTACTTC | CASGQGEQETQYF
. | TRBJ2-5 | TRBV7-9 | . | TGTGCCAGCAGCTTAGTCTCTAGTGCGCGAGAGACCCAGTACTTC | CASSLVSSARETQYF
once | TRBJ1-1 | TRBV18 | TRBD1 | TGTGCCAGCTCACGACTACCGGGACAGGGGAAGGGCACTGAAGCTTTCTTT | CASSRLPGQGKGTEAFF
. | TRBJ1-2 | TRBV5-1 | . | TGCGCCAGCAGCTCCGGACAAGCCTTTGCCTATGGCTACACCTTC | CASSSGQAFAYGYTF
. | TRBJ1-6 | TRBV6-5 | . | TGTGCCAGCAGGCGGTGGTTAGGGGCTACTAACTCCCTCCACTTT | CASRRWLGATNSLHF
. | TRBJ2-5 | TRBV28 | . | TGTGCCAGCGGCCGTGTTGTAGCAGTCCAAGAGACCCAGTACTTC | CASGRVVAVQETQYF
. | TRBJ1-5 | TRBV18 | . | TGTGCCAGCTCGCCCACCACGGCCGACCGCCTTTCTCAGCCCCAGCATTTT | CASSPTTADRLSQPQHF
. | TRBJ2-5 | TRBV3-1/TRBV3-2 | . | TGTGCCAGCGGAAGAGGAGAGACCCAGTACTTC | CASGRGETQYF
. | TRBJ1-3 | TRBV28 | . | TGTGCCAGCAGTAATCGTGAGGGATCTGGAAACACCATATATTTT | CASSNREGSGNTIYF
. | TRBJ1-6 | TRBV2 | . | TGTGCCAGCAGCGTGACGCGGGCCTATAATTCACCCCTCCACTTT | CASSVTRAYNSPLHF
. | TRBJ2-5 | TRBV7-2 | . | TGTGCCAGCAAGGCGCAAGAGACCCAGTACTTC | CASKAQETQYF
. | TRBJ1-6 | TRBV2 | . | TGTGCCAGCAGTGCCCCGGGGGGAACCCCTTCACCCCTCCACTTT | CASSAPGGTPSPLHF
once | TRBJ2-5 | TRBV18 | TRBD1 | TGTGCCAGCTCACCTTTGACAGGGGGCGGTGAGACCCAGTACTTC | CASSPLTGGGETQYF
. | TRBJ2-1 | TRBV7-3 | TRBD2 | TGTGCCAGCAGCGCAATCGGACTAGCGGGACACAATGAGCAGTTCTTC | CASSAIGLAGHNEQFF